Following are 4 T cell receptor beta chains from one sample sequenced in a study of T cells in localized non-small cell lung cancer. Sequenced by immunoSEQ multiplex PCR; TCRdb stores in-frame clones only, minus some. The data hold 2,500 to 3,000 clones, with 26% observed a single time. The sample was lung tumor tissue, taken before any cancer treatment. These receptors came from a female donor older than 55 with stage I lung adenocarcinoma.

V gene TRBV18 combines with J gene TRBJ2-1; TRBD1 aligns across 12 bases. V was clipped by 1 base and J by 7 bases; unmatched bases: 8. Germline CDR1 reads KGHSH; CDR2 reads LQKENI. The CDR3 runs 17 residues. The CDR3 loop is CASSPLFGTGGGNEQFF. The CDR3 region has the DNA TGTGCCAGCTCACCACTATTCGGGACAGGGGGCGGGAATGAGCAGTTCTTC. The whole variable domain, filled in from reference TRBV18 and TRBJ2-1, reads NAGVMQNPRHLVRRRGQEARLRCSPMKGHSHVYWYRQLPEEGLKFMVYLQKENIIDESGMPKERFSAEFPKEGPSILRIQQVVRGDSAAYFCASSPLFGTGGGNEQFFGPGTRLTVL.

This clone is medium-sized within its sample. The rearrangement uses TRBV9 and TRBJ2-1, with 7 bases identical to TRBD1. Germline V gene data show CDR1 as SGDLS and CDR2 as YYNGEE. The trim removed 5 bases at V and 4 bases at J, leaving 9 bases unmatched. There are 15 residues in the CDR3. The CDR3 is CASRPERGHYNEQFF. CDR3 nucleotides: TGTGCCAGCAGACCAGAGAGGGGGCATTACAATGAGCAGTTCTTC.

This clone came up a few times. CDR3 residues: CATSRDPRQGRTGELFF. The CDR3 nucleotides read TGTGCCACCAGCAGAGATCCCCGACAGGGACGCACCGGGGAGCTGTTTTTT. This sequence joins TRBV15 and TRBJ2-2, with TRBD1 matching over 7 bases. This CDR3 region has 17 residues. Trimming took 0 bases from V and 4 from J; bases not matched to a gene: 8. Germline CDR1 LNHNV, CDR2 YYDKDF (reference sequence).

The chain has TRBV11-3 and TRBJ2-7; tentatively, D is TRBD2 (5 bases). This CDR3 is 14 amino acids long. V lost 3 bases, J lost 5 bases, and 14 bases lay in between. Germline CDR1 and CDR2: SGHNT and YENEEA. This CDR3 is CASSLARPGDEQYF. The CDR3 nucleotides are TGTGCCAGCAGCTTGGCGAGACCCGGGGACGAGCAGTACTTC.